The 7 T cell receptor beta chains in this list originate from one sample, sequenced in a study of cytomegalovirus exposure and HLA in healthy donors. The PCR contained 60 Vbeta and 13 Jbeta primers. Assay used: immunoSEQ multiplex PCR; TCRdb lists only in-frame clones, some missing. This table holds approximately 150,000 clones, around nine tenths found once. Sequencing was performed on PBMCs. Receptor source: a woman in her thirties in good health and CMV-seronegative.

The gene calls are TRBV2 and TRBJ2-1; D gene ambiguous. The V gene lost 2 bases and the J gene lost 4 bases, with 6 bases spanning the gap. CDR1 SNHLY and CDR2 FYNNEI come from the germline V gene. The length of the CDR3 is 13 residues. CDR3: CASSESPYNEQFF. As DNA, the CDR3 is TGTGCCAGCAGTGAAAGCCCGTACAATGAGCAGTTCTTC.

The rearrangement joins TRBV25-1 to TRBJ2-2; no clear D. Trimming left V 7 bases short and J 5 bases short, with 14 bases between. The CDR3 contains 14 residues. Germline CDR1 MGHDK, CDR2 SYGVNS. The CDR3 DNA reads TGTGCCAGCAACCATGAGGAACCTACCGGGGAGCTGTTTTTT. Translated, it gives CASNHEEPTGELFF.

This chain links TRBV4-1 with TRBJ1-3; 8 nucleotides match TRBD1. The length of the CDR3 is 18 residues. CDR1 and CDR2 from the germline V gene are MGHRA and YSYEKL. The trim removed 0 bases at V and 0 bases at J, leaving 7 bases unmatched. CDR3 bases: TGCGCCAGCAGCCAAGATACCCCCGGACAGGGCTCTGGAAACACCATATATTTT. Translation: CASSQDTPGQGSGNTIYF.

The V call is TRBV7-2, the J call TRBJ1-5, with D maybe TRBD1 (6 bases). Per the germline V gene, CDR1 is SGHTA and CDR2 is FQGNSA. Trimming stripped 1 base from V and 6 bases from J, with 10 bases between. The CDR3 covers 14 residues. The CDR3 coding sequence is TGTGCCAGCAGCTTAGACAGGGCGGCTCAGCCCCAGCATTTT. It is translated as CASSLDRAAQPQHF.

CDR3 amino acids: CSVHRGEETQYF. CDR3 bases: TGCAGCGTTCACCGGGGAGAAGAGACCCAGTACTTC. This chain connects TRBV29-1 to TRBJ2-5; TRBD2 is a possible D gene (5 bases). V gave up 5 bases and J gave up 3 bases, with 10 bases separating them. From germline, CDR1 is SQVTM and CDR2 ANQGSEA. This CDR3 is built from 12 residues.

Regarding this clone: A read error may produce the germline difference seen at one junction end. V usage is TRBV28 and J usage is TRBJ2-7, with a possible D match to TRBD2 (6 bases). The V gene's germline CDR1 is MDHEN and CDR2 SYDVKM. The CDR3 loop spans 14 amino acids. Here the CDR3 DNA reads TGTGCCAGCAGTTTATGGGGGCGTGCGGGGACCGCGAACTTC. Its translation: CASSLWGRAGTANF.

V and J are TRBV5-1 and TRBJ2-3, with D perhaps TRBD2 (6 bases). Between the trimmed V and J ends, which lost 7 bases and 0 bases, there was a span of 24 bases. The CDR3 spans 18 residues. Per the germline V gene, CDR1 is SGHRS and CDR2 is YFSETQ. The CDR3 DNA reads as TGCGCCAGCCCCCATGGGCCTAGCGCGGGTCGTAGCACAGATACGCAGTATTTT. Protein product: CASPHGPSAGRSTDTQYF. Drawing the rest from reference TRBV5-1 and TRBJ2-3, the complete variable domain is KAGVTQTPRYLIKTRGQQVTLSCSPISGHRSVSWYQQTPGQGLQFLFEYFSETQRNKGNFPGRFSGRQFSNSRSEMNVSTLELGDSALYLCASPHGPSAGRSTDTQYFGPGTRLTVL.